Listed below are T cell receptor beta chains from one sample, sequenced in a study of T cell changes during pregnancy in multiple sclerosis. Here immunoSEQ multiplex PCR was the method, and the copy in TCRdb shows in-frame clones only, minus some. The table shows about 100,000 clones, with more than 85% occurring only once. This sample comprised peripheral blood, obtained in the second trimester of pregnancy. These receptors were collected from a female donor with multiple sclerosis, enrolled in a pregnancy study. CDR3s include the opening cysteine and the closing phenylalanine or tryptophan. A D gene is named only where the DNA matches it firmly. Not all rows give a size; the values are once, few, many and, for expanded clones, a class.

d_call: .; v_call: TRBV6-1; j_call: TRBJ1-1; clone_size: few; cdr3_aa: CASREDRNTEAFF; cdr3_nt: TGTGCCAGCAGGGAGGACAGGAACACTGAAGCTTTCTTT
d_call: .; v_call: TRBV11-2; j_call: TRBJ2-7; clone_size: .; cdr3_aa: CASSNRQESSYEQYF; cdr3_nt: TGTGCCAGCAGCAACCGACAGGAGAGCTCCTACGAGCAGTACTTC
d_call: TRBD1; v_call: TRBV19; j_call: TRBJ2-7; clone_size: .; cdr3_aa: CASRPTGGVYEQYF; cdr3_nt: TGTGCCAGTAGGCCGACAGGGGGCGTGTACGAGCAGTACTTC
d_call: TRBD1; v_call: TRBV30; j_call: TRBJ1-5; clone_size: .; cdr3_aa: CAWSRGQGRQPQHF; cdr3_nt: TGTGCCTGGAGTAGGGGACAGGGGAGGCAGCCCCAGCATTTT
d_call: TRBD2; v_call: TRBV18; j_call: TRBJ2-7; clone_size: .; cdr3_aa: CASSVGTSGSYEQYF; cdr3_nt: TGTGCCAGCTCCGTCGGGACTAGCGGCTCCTACGAGCAGTACTTC
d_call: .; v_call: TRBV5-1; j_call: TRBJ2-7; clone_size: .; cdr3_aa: CASREYRDGYEQYF; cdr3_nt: TGCGCCAGCAGAGAATACAGGGACGGCTACGAGCAGTACTTC
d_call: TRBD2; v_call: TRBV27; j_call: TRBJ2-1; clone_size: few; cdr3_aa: CASSPRTRVAEQFF; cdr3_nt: TGTGCCAGCAGTCCCCGGACTAGAGTCGCTGAGCAGTTCTTC
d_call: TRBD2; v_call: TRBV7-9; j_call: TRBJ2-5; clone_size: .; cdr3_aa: CASSLSQGLAGETQYF; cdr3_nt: TGTGCCAGCAGCTTAAGTCAGGGACTAGCGGGAGAGACCCAGTACTTC
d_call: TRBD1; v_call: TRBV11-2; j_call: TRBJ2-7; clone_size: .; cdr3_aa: CASSLGQLYEQYF; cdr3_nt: TGTGCCAGCAGCCTGGGACAGCTCTACGAGCAGTACTTC
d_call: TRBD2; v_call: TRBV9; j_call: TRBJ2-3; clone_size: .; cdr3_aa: CASNRLATRSGTDTQYF; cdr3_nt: TGTGCCAGCAACCGACTAGCGACTAGAAGCGGCACAGATACGCAGTATTTT
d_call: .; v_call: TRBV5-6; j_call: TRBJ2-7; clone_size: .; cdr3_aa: CASSFWSYEQYF; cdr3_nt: TGTGCCAGCAGCTTCTGGTCCTACGAGCAGTACTTC
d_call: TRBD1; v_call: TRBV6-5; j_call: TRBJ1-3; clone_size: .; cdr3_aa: CASRPTGSGNTIYF; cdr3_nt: TGTGCCAGCAGACCGACAGGGAGCGGAAACACCATATATTTT
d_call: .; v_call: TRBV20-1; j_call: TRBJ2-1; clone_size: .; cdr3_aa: CSARGVNEQFF; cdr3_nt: TGCAGTGCTAGGGGCGTGAATGAGCAGTTCTTC
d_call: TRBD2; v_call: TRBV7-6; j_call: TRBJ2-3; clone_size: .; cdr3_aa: CASSPPLVAGSTDTQYF; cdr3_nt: TGTGCCAGCAGCCCCCCCCTTGTAGCGGGCAGCACAGATACGCAGTATTTT
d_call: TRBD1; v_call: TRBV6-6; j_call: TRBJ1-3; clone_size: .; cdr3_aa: CASSPRQGATGNTIYF; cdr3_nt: TGTGCCAGCAGTCCGCGACAGGGGGCGACTGGAAACACCATATATTTT
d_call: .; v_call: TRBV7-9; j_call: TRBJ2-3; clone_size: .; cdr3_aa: CASSPQRDGYGTDTQYF; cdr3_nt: TGTGCCAGCAGCCCTCAGCGCGATGGATATGGCACAGATACGCAGTATTTT
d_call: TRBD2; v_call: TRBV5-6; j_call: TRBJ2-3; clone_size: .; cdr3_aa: CASSLPGLAGGRGTDTQYF; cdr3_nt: TGTGCCAGCAGCTTACCGGGACTAGCGGGAGGTAGGGGCACAGATACGCAGTATTTT
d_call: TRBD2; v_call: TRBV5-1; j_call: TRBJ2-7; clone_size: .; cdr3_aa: CASSLAASGAYEQYF; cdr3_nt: TGCGCCAGCAGCTTGGCAGCTAGCGGGGCCTACGAGCAGTACTTC
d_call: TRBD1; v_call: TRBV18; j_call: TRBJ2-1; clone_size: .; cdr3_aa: CASSGTVPQEQFF; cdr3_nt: TGTGCCAGCTCCGGGACAGTACCCCAGGAGCAGTTCTTC
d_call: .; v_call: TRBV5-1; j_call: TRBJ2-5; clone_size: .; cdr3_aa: CASSDLDGKETQYF; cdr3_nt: TGCGCCAGCAGCGACTTAGACGGTAAAGAGACCCAGTACTTC
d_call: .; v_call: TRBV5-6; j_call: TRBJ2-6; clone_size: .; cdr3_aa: CASSLAGGVPGANVLTF; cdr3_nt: TGTGCCAGCAGCTTGGCCGGAGGAGTTCCTGGGGCCAACGTCCTGACTTTC
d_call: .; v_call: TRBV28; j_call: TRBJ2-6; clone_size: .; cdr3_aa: CASSFQGGRGSGANVLTF; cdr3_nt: TGTGCCAGCAGTTTTCAGGGGGGCAGGGGTTCCGGGGCCAACGTCCTGACTTTC
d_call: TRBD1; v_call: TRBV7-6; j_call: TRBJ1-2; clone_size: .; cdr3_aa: CASSLGTGDGYTF; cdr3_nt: TGTGCCAGCAGCTTAGGGACAGGGGACGGCTACACCTTC
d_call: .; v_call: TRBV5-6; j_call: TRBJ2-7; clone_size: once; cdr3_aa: CASSTFIGAYEQYF; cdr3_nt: TGTGCCAGCAGCACCTTCATAGGAGCCTACGAGCAGTACTTC
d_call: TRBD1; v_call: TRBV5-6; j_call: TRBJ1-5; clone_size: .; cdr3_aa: CASSLFGDRATNQPQHF; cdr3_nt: TGTGCCAGCAGCTTATTCGGCGACAGGGCTACCAATCAGCCCCAGCATTTT
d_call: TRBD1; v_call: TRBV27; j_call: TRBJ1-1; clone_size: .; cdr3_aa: CASSLWATGVVAGNTEAFF; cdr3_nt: TGTGCCAGCAGTTTATGGGCCACAGGGGTCGTGGCCGGGAACACTGAAGCTTTCTTT
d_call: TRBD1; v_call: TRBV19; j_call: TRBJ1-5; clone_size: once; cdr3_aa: CASSIGDRGGQPQHF; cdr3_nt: TGTGCCAGTAGTATAGGTGACAGGGGCGGTCAGCCCCAGCATTTT
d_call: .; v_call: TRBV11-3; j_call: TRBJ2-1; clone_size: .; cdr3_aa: CASSSLAGEQFF; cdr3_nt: TGTGCCAGCAGCTCCCTCGCGGGTGAGCAGTTCTTC
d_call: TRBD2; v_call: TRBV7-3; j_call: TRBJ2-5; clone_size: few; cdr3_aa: CASSITGGKTQYF; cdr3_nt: TGTGCCAGCAGCATAACGGGGGGGAAGACCCAGTACTTC
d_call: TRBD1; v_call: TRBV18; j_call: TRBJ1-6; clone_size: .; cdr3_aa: CASSPGQGNSPLHF; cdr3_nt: TGTGCCAGCTCACCAGGACAGGGAAATTCACCCCTCCACTTT
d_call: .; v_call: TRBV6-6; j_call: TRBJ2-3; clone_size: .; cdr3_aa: CASSRDYTDTQYF; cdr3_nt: TGTGCCAGCAGTCGGGATTACACAGATACGCAGTATTTT
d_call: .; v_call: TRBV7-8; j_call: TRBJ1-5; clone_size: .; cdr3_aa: CASSLGQGTNQPQHF; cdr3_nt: TGTGCCAGCAGCTTAGGGCAGGGAACAAATCAGCCCCAGCATTTT
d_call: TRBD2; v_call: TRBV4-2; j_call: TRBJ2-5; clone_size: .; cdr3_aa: CASSQVSSGRQETQYF; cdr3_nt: TGTGCCAGCAGCCAAGTATCAAGCGGGAGGCAAGAGACCCAGTACTTC
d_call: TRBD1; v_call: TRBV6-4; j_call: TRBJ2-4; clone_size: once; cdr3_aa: CASSLTKGAAKNIQYF; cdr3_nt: TGTGCCAGCAGTCTGACTAAGGGGGCGGCCAAAAACATTCAGTACTTC
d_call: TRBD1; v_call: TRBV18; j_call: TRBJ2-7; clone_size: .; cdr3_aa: CASSPPLADRVTPYEQYF; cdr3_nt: TGTGCCAGCTCACCCCCCCTGGCCGACAGGGTAACCCCCTACGAGCAGTACTTC
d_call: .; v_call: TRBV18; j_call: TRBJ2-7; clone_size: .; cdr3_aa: CASSLGLQGYEQYF; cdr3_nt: TGTGCCAGCTCACTTGGCCTACAGGGCTACGAGCAGTACTTC
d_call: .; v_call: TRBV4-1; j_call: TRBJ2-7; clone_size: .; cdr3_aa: CASSQGEEAEQYF; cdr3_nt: TGCGCCAGCAGCCAAGGCGAGGAGGCCGAGCAGTACTTC
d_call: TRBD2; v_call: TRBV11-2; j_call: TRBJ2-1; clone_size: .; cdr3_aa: CASSLSRLAGKYNEQFF; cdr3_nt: TGTGCCAGCAGCCTCTCGAGGCTAGCGGGAAAATACAATGAGCAGTTCTTC
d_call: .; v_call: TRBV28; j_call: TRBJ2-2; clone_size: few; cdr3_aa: CASRFSRELFF; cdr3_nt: TGTGCCAGCAGATTCTCCCGGGAGCTGTTTTTT
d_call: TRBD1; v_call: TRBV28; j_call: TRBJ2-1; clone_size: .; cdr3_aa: CASSDRGALYNEQFF; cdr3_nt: TGTGCCAGCAGTGACAGGGGGGCCCTTTACAATGAGCAGTTCTTC
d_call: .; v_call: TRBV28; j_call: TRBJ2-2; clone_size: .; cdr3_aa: CASSLAGSLNTGELFF; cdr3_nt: TGTGCCAGCAGTTTAGCGGGGTCACTCAACACCGGGGAGCTGTTTTTT
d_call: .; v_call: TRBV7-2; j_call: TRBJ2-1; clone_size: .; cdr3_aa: CASRLAPVPINEQFF; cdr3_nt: TGTGCCAGCAGGCTCGCTCCGGTCCCGATCAATGAGCAGTTCTTC
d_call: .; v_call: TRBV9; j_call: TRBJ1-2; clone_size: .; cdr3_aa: CASSVEGDNYGYTF; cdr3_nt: TGTGCCAGCAGCGTAGAGGGGGACAACTATGGCTACACCTTC
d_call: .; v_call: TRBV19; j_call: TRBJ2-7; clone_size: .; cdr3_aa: CASRARTDSYEQYF; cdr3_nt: TGTGCCAGTAGGGCCCGGACAGATTCCTACGAGCAGTACTTC
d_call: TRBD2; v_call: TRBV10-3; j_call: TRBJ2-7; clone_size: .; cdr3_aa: CAIRAGTSLDEQYF; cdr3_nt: TGTGCCATCAGGGCCGGGACTAGTCTCGACGAGCAGTACTTC
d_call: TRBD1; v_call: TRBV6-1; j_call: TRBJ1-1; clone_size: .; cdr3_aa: CASSVRQGWNTEAFF; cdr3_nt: TGTGCCAGCAGTGTTCGACAGGGGTGGAACACTGAAGCTTTCTTT
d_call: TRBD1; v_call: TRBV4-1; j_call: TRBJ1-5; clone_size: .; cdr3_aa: CASSTGVSRNQPQHF; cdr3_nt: TGCGCCAGCAGCACAGGGGTCTCGAGGAATCAGCCCCAGCATTTT
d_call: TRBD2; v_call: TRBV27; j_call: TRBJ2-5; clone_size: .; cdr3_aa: CASSTSGEQETQYF; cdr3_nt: TGTGCCAGCAGTACTAGCGGGGAACAAGAGACCCAGTACTTC
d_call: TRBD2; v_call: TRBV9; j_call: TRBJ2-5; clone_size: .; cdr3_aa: CASSSPIGLAGQETQYF; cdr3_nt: TGTGCCAGCAGCTCACCGATCGGACTAGCGGGACAAGAGACCCAGTACTTC
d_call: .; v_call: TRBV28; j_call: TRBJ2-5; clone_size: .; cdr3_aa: CASSLPARGGETQYF; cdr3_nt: TGTGCCAGCAGTTTACCTGCCAGGGGTGGGGAGACCCAGTACTTC
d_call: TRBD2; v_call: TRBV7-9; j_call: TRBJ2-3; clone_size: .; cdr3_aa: CASSLTSGGDTDTQYF; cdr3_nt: TGTGCCAGCAGCCTGACTAGCGGGGGGGACACAGATACGCAGTATTTT
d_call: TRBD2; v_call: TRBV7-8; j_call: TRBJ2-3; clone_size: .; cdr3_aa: CASSPSWSGTSTDTQYF; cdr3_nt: TGTGCCAGCAGCCCATCCTGGAGCGGGACTAGCACAGATACGCAGTATTTT
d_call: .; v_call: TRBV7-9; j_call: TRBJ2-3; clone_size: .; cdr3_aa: CASSLPGSGTDTQYF; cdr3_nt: TGTGCCAGCAGCTTACCCGGGAGTGGCACAGATACGCAGTATTTT
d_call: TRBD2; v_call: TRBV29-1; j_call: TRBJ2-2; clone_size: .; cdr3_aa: CSVEGLAGEAGELFF; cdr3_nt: TGCAGCGTTGAAGGTCTAGCGGGAGAAGCCGGGGAGCTGTTTTTT